The T cell receptor (beta chain) under discussion was sequenced for a study of T cell repertoires in cytomegalovirus infection. CDR1 and CDR2 from the germline V gene are MNHNS and SASEGT. This CDR3 has 14 amino acids. V was trimmed by 2 bases and J by 1 base, leaving 8 bases between them. TCRdb redid the calling of the reads with MiXCR, one entry per CDR3 protein. The data contain some 920,000 distinct CDR3 sequences, roughly 31% of them seen just once; the ten biggest clones take up over 11%. Study results and caveats: Identification of carriers of CMV plus the relevant HLA was achieved through cumulative public TCR beta family frequency.

There are a few counts of this clonotype. The antigen is undetermined. The receptor was isolated from a human donor in good health (CMV status not recorded). Some clones in this sample may be carry-over from other donors' samples. The chain carries TRBV6-1 and TRBJ2-5; D tentatively fits TRBD1 or TRBD2 (5 bases each). This specimen consisted of cultured CD8+ T cells from PBMCs, obtained from culture after CMV antigen stimulation. The CDR3 bases are TGTGCCAGCAGTGAATTGGGGGTCCAAGAGACCCAGTACTTC. Translated: CASSELGVQETQYF.